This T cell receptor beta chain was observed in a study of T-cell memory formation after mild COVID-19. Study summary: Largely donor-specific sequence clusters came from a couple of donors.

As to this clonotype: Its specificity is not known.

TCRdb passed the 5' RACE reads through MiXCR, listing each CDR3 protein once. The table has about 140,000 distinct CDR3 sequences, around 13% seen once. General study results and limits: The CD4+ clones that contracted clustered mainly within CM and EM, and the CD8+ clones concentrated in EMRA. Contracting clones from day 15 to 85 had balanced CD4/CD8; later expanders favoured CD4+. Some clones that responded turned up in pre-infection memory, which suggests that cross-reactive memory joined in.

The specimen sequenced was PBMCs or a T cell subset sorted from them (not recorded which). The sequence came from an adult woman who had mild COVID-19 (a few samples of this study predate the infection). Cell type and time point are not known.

CDR3 sequence reads: CASSVEGGRTEAFF. CDR3 coding DNA: TGTGCCAGCAGCGTAGAGGGGGGGCGCACTGAAGCTTTCTTT. This chain links TRBV9 with TRBJ1-1; tentative D call: TRBD1 (6 bases). Germline V gene lookup returns CDR1 SGDLS and CDR2 YYNGEE. The CDR3 contains 14 residues. Trimming cost V 0 bases and J 4 bases, with 10 bases left between them.